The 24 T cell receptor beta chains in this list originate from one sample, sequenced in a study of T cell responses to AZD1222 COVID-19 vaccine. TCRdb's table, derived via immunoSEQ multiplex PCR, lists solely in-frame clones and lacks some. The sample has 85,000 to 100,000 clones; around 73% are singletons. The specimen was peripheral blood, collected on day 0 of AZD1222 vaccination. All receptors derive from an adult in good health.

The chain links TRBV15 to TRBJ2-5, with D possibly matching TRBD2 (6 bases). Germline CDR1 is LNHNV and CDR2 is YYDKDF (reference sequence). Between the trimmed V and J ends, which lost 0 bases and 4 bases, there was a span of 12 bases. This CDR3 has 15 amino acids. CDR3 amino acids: CATSRDQLAGETQYF. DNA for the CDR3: TGTGCCACCAGCAGAGATCAACTAGCTGGAGAGACCCAGTACTTC.

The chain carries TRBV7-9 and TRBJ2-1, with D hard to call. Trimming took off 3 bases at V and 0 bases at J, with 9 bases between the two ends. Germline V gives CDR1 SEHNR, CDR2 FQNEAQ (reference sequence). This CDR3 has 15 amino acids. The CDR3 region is CASSFDSSSYNEQFF. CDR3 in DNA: TGTGCCAGCAGCTTCGACTCGAGCTCCTACAATGAGCAGTTCTTC.

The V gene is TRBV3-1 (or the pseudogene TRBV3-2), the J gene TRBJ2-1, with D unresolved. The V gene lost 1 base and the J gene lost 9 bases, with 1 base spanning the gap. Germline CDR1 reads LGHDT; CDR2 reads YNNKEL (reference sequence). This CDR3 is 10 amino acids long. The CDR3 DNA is TGTGCCAGCAGCCAAGGTGAGCAGTTCTTC. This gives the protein CASSQGEQFF.

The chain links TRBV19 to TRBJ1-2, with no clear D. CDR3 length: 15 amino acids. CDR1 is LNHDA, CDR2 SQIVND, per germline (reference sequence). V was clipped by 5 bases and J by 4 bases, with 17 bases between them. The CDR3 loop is CASSGHGLSSYGYTF. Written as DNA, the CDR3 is TGTGCCAGTAGTGGGCACGGACTGAGCAGCTATGGCTACACCTTC.

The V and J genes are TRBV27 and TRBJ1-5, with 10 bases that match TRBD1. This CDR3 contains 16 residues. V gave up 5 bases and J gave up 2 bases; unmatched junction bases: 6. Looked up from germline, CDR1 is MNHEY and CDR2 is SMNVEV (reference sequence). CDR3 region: CASSRDRGMGNQPQHF. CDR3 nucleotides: TGTGCCAGCAGTCGGGACAGGGGAATGGGCAATCAGCCCCAGCATTTT.

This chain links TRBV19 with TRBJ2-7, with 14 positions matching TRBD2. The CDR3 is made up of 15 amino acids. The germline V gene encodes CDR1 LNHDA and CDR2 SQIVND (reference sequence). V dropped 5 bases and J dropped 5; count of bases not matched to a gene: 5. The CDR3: CASSAPGLAGDEQYF. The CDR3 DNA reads TGTGCCAGTAGTGCCCCGGGACTAGCGGGAGACGAGCAGTACTTC. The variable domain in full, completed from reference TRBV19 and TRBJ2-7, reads DGGITQSPKYLFRKEGQNVTLSCEQNLNHDAMYWYRQDPGQGLRLIYYSQIVNDFQKGDIAEGYSVSREKKESFPLTVTSAQKNPTAFYLCASSAPGLAGDEQYFGPGTRLTVT.

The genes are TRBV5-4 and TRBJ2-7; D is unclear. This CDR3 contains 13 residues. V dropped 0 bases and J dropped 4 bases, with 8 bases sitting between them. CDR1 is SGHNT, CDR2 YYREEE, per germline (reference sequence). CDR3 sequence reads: CASSLGLLYEQYF. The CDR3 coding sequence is TGTGCCAGCAGCTTGGGACTCCTATACGAGCAGTACTTC. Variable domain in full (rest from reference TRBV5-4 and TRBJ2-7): ETGVTQSPTHLIKTRGQQVTLRCSSQSGHNTVSWYQQALGQGPQFIFQYYREEENGRGNFPPRFSGLQFPNYSSELNVNALELDDSALYLCASSLGLLYEQYFGPGTRLTVT.

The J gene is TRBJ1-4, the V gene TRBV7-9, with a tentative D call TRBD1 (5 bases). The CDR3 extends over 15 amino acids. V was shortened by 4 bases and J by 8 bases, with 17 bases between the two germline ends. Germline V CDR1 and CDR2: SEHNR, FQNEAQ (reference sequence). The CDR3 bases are TGTGCCAGCAGCTACAACCGGGACTTTGAGGAAAAACTGTTTTTT. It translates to CASSYNRDFEEKLFF.

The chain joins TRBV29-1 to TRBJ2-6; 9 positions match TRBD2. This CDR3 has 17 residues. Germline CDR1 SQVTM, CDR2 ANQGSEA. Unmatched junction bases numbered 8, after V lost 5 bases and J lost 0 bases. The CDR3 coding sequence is TGCAGCGTTCGGGCGGGAGGGGCCCTCTCTGGGGCCAACGTCCTGACTTTC. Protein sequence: CSVRAGGALSGANVLTF.

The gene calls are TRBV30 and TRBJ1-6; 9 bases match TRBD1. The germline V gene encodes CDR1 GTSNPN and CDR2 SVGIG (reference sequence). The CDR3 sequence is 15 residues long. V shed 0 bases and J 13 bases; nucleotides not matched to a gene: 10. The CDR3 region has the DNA TGTGCCTGGAGTGTTTTGACAGGGGGTTCCATTCCCCTCCACTTT. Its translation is CAWSVLTGGSIPLHF.

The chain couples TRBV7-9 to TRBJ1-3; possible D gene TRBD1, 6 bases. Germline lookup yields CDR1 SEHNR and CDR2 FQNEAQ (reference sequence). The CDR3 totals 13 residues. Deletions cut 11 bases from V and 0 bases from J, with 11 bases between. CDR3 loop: CAYRALSGNTIYF. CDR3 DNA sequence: TGTGCCTACAGGGCCCTCTCTGGAAACACCATATATTTT.

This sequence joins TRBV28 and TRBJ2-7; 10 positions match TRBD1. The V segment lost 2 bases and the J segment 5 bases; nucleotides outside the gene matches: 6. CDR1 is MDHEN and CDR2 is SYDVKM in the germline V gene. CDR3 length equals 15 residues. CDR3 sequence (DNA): TGTGCCAGCAGTTTACGGACAGGGGGTAGGGACGAGCAGTACTTC. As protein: CASSLRTGGRDEQYF.

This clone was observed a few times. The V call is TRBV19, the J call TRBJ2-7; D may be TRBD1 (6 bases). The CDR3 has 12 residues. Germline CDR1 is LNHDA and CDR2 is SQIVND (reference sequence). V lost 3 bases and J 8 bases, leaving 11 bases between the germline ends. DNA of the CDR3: TGTGCCAGTAGTATCCCCAGGGGTAAGCAGTACTTC. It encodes CASSIPRGKQYF. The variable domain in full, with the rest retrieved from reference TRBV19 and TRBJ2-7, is DGGITQSPKYLFRKEGQNVTLSCEQNLNHDAMYWYRQDPGQGLRLIYYSQIVNDFQKGDIAEGYSVSREKKESFPLTVTSAQKNPTAFYLCASSIPRGKQYFGPGTRLTVT.

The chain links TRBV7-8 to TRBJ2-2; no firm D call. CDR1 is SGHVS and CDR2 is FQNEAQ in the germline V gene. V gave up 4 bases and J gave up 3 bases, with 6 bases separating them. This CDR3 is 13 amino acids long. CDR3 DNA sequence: TGTGCCAGCAGCTCCGATTACACCGGGGAGCTGTTTTTT. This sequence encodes CASSSDYTGELFF.

The CDR3 sequence is CASSMGSGGEQYF. The CDR3 coding sequence is TGTGCCAGCTCCATGGGGTCGGGAGGCGAGCAGTACTTC. The chain links TRBV18 to TRBJ2-7, with 7 nucleotides matching TRBD2. Germline V CDR1 and CDR2: KGHSH, LQKENI. Trimming cost V 6 bases and J 6 bases; bases outside gene matches: 8. The length of the CDR3 is 13 residues.

The CDR3 loop is CASSIGGTSGNTIYF. CDR3 nucleotide sequence: TGTGCCAGTAGTATTGGAGGAACTTCTGGAAACACCATATATTTT. The chain links TRBV19 to TRBJ1-3; D remains unclear. V was cut by 3 bases and J by 1 base, with 10 bases left in between. CDR3 length: 15 residues. The germline gives CDR1 LNHDA, CDR2 SQIVND (reference sequence).

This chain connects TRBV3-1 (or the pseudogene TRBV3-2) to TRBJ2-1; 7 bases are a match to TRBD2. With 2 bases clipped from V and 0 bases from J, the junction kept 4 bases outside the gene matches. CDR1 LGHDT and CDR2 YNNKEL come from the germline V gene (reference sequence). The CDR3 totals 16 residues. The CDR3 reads CASSQLAASSYNEQFF. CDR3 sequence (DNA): TGTGCCAGCAGCCAACTAGCGGCAAGCTCCTACAATGAGCAGTTCTTC.

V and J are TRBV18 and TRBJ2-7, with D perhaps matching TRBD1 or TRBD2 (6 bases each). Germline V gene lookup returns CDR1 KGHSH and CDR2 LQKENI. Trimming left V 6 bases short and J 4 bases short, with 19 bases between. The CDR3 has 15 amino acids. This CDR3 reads CASSLGGGNRYEQYF. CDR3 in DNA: TGTGCCAGCTCCCTAGGAGGGGGTAATAGGTACGAGCAGTACTTC.

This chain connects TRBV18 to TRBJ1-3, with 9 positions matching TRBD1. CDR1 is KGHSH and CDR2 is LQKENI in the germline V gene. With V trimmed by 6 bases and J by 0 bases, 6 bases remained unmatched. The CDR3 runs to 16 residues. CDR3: CASSELTGGSGNTIYF. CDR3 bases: TGTGCCAGCTCGGAATTGACAGGGGGCTCTGGAAACACCATATATTTT.

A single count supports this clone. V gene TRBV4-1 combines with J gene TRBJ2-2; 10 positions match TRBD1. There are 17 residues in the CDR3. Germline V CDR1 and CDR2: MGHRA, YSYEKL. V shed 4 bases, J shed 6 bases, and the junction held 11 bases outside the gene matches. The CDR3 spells CASSLRPSDRGAGELFF. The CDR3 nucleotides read TGCGCCAGCAGCCTTAGACCCTCGGACAGGGGGGCCGGGGAGCTGTTTTTT.

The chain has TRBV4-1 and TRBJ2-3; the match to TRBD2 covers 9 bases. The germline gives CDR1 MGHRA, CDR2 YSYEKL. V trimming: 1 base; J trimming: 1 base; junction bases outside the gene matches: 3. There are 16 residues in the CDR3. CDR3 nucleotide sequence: TGCGCCAGCAGCCAAGTAGCGGGAGAGGGCACAGATACGCAGTATTTT. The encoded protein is CASSQVAGEGTDTQYF.

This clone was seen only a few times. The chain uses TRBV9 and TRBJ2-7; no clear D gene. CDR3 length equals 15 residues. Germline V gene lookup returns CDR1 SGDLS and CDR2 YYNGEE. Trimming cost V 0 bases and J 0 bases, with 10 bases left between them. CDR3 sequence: CASSVAAESSYEQYF. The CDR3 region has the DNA TGTGCCAGCAGCGTAGCGGCAGAGAGCTCCTACGAGCAGTACTTC.

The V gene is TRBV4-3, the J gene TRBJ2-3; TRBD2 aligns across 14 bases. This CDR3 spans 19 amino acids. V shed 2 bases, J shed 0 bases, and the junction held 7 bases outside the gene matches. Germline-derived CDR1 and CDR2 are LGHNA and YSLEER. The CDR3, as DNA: TGCGCCAGCAGCCAAACGCGACTAGCGGGAGGGGTTAGCACAGATACGCAGTATTTT. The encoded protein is CASSQTRLAGGVSTDTQYF.

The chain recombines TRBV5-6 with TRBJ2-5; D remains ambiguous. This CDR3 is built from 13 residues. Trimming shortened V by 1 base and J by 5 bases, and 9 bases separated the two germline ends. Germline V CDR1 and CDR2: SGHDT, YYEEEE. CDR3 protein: CASSLRRQETQYF. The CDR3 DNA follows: TGTGCCAGCAGCTTGCGGCGTCAGGAGACCCAGTACTTC.